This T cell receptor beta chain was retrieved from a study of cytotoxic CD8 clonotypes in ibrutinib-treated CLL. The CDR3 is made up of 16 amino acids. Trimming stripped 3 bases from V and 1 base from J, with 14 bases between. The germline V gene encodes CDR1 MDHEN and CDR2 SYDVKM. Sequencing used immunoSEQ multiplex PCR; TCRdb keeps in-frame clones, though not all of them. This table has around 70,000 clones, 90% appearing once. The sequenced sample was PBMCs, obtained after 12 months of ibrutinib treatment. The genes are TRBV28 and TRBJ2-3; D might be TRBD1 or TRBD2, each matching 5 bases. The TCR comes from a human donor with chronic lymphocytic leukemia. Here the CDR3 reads CASSFPRDGGTDTQYF. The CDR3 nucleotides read TGTGCCAGCAGTTTCCCCCGGGACGGCGGCACAGATACGCAGTATTTT.